The clone carrying this T cell receptor beta chain was observed a handful of times. Its antigen is not identified. These data originate in a study of vaccination and CD4 T cells after COVID-19. Notes on the study in general: Convalescent participants were relatively few, and none had early post-infection timepoints studied. SARS-CoV-2-reactive clonotypes rose nonsignificantly, with the median going from about 20 to 38.

Sequencing of DNA taken from cultured CD4+ T cells relied on the Oncomine TCR Beta short-read assay. TCRdb re-derived calls from the PCR reads in MiXCR, one entry per CDR3 protein. Of around 19,000 distinct CDR3 sequences listed, about two fifths are singletons. Treatment given: approximately 11-day PBMC culture with coronavirus spike peptide pools or control peptides (ViraFEST assay). It was with about 9.5 IU/ml IL-2 and around 10 ug/ml peptide pools that two million PBMCs per well were cultured. Days 3 and 7 were when half the medium was replaced with fresh IL-2 medium. V shed 1 base and J shed 6 bases, with 13 bases lying between them. The CDR3 covers 15 residues.

The source material was CD4+ T cells from blood, cultured in vitro. The J gene is TRBJ1-5, the V gene TRBV12-3 or TRBV12-4; D unresolved. The sequence derives from a human donor who had recovered from COVID-19. CDR3 sequence reads: CASSLGRARSQPQHF. The DNA of the CDR3 is TGTGCCAGCAGTTTAGGCCGGGCCAGGAGTCAGCCCCAGCATTTT.